These 3 T cell receptor beta chains were sequenced from one sample in a study of regulatory T cells in long-lasting Graves disease. Arm-PCR of CDR3 regions with iRepertoire HTBI primers generated TCR beta libraries. TCRdb re-analysed the multiplex PCR reads in MiXCR, keeping a single row per CDR3 protein. The sample records 200,000 to 250,000 distinct CDR3 sequences, around 21% being singletons. Regarding time point: newly diagnosed GD, antithyroid drugs for less than 3 months. From RNA extracted from PBMCs, the TCR library was made. Sequences were derived from peripheral blood mononuclear cells (PBMCs), sampled at new diagnosis, from a patient treated with antithyroid drugs. The receptors stem from a female donor with Graves disease.

This clonotype was seen repeatedly, ten times or more. V is TRBV3-1 and J is TRBJ1-1; D gene uncertain. CDR3 length equals 15 residues. V was trimmed by 2 bases and J by 6 bases, leaving 16 bases between them. Germline CDR1 is LGHDT and CDR2 is YNNKEL (reference sequence). CDR3 nucleotide sequence: TGTGCCAGCAGCCAATTCGGACTGCTCGGTCCTGAAGCTTTCTTT. Protein product: CASSQFGLLGPEAFF.

This clonotype was picked up many times. The V and J genes are TRBV6-2 or TRBV6-3 and TRBJ2-4; TRBD1 agrees at 7 bases. V dropped 3 bases and J dropped 0; count of bases not matched to a gene: 14. The CDR3 has 19 residues. The germline V gene has CDR1 MNHEY and CDR2 SVGEGT. CDR3 sequence reads: CASSYPGQIPDLAKNIQYF. DNA for the CDR3: TGTGCCAGCAGTTATCCGGGACAGATACCGGATCTAGCCAAAAACATTCAGTACTTC.

The sample holds many counts of this clonotype. This rearrangement joins TRBV2 to TRBJ2-5; tentatively, D is TRBD2 (6 bases). The germline V gene has CDR1 SNHLY and CDR2 FYNNEI. The CDR3 totals 15 residues. V gave up 6 bases and J gave up 4 bases, with 18 bases separating them. The CDR3 DNA sequence: TGTGCCAGCAGAGTTCGGGACGGGGGAGGAGAGACCCAGTACTTC. It translates to CASRVRDGGGETQYF.